These 18 T cell receptor beta chains share one sample of origin, sequenced in a study of Graves' ophthalmopathy and Graves' hyperthyroidism. RNA transcripts yielded amplified TCR beta CDR3 regions. HTBI-primed first-round RT-PCR preceded second-round multiplex PCR. TCRdb itself ran the multiplex PCR reads through MiXCR, one entry per CDR3 protein. The table shows some 390,000 distinct CDR3 sequences, with about 16% occurring only once. Sequencing was performed on peripheral blood. Receptors originate from a woman aged 18-29 years with Graves' ophthalmopathy.

This clonotype has at least ten counts. The chain links TRBV11-1 to TRBJ2-5; possible D gene TRBD2, 5 bases. Germline V gives CDR1 SGHAT, CDR2 FQDESV (reference sequence). V dropped 3 bases and J dropped 1 base, with 18 bases sitting between them. The CDR3 has 17 amino acids. CDR3 nucleotide sequence: TGTGCCAGCAGCTTCCCCGCTAGTGTGGAGGTCCAAGAGACCCAGTACTTC. Translating it yields CASSFPASVEVQETQYF.

The CDR3 protein is CASSTFTAGGRYGYTF. CDR3 bases: TGTGCCAGCAGTACGTTCACCGCAGGGGGCCGCTATGGCTACACCTTC. The chain joins TRBV6-1 to TRBJ1-2; 8 bases are shared with TRBD1. V dropped 5 bases and J dropped 4; count of bases not matched to a gene: 12. Germline loops: CDR1 MNHNS, CDR2 SASEGT. This CDR3 has 16 residues.

This clonotype was seen ten or more times. The CDR3 DNA sequence: TGTGCCAGCAGCTCACGGCTTTCCGGCGAGCAGTACTTC. Translation gives CASSSRLSGEQYF. The rearrangement links TRBV11-2 to TRBJ2-7; D is ambiguous. The germline CDR1 and CDR2 sequences are SGHAT and FQNNGV. V was shortened by 4 bases and J by 6 bases, with 13 bases between the two germline ends. The CDR3 spans 13 residues. Filled out from reference TRBV11-2 and TRBJ2-7, the complete variable domain reads EAGVAQSPRYKIIEKRQSVAFWCNPISGHATLYWYQQILGQGPKLLIQFQNNGVVDDSQLPKDRFSAERLKGVDSTLKIQPAKLEDSAVYLCASSSRLSGEQYFGPGTRLTVT.

This clonotype was detected many times. V and J are TRBV20-1 and TRBJ1-1; TRBD1 might be the D (6 bases). V shed 5 bases and J shed 6 bases, with 22 bases lying between them. The CDR3 runs 15 residues. Germline CDR1 reads DFQATT; CDR2 reads SNEGSKA (reference sequence). CDR3: CSASPAGQVPPEAFF. For the CDR3, the DNA is TGCAGTGCTTCCCCGGCGGGACAAGTACCACCTGAAGCTTTCTTT.

This clonotype was observed at least ten times. The J gene is TRBJ2-7, the V gene TRBV6-1, with D maybe TRBD2 (5 bases). Deletions cut 8 bases from V and 4 bases from J, with 18 bases between. Germline CDR1 and CDR2: MNHNS and SASEGT. There are 14 residues in the CDR3. CDR3 in amino acids: CASGPLGVGYEQYF. The CDR3 region has the DNA TGTGCCAGCGGGCCTCTCGGGGTCGGGTACGAGCAGTACTTC.

The chain uses TRBV27 and TRBJ1-5; D gene uncertain. V was pared by 5 bases and J by 4 bases, with 9 bases between. The CDR3 runs to 13 residues. The germline V gene has CDR1 MNHEY and CDR2 SMNVEV (reference sequence). The CDR3 region is CASSMALNQPQHF. For the CDR3, the DNA is TGTGCCAGCAGTATGGCCTTGAATCAGCCCCAGCATTTT.

This clonotype was seen only once. V and J are TRBV30 and TRBJ2-7, with D unclear. Germline CDR1 and CDR2: GTSNPN and SVGIG (reference sequence). This CDR3 is built from 11 residues. V lost 3 bases, J lost 5 bases, and 8 bases lay in between. CDR3 DNA sequence: TGTGCCTGGAGCCGTGGAGACGAGCAGTACTTC. Protein: CAWSRGDEQYF.

This clonotype occurred many times. This chain uses TRBV20-1 with TRBJ2-7; 10 bases match TRBD2. The CDR3 is 16 amino acids. J gave up 7 bases and V 4 bases, and 16 bases lay outside the gene matches. Germline V CDR1 and CDR2: DFQATT, SNEGSKA (reference sequence). CDR3 in DNA: TGCAGTGCTAATGGCCTAGCGGGAGACTTCCTACTGGAGCAGTACTTC. Translated, it gives CSANGLAGDFLLEQYF.

This clonotype was detected many times. As DNA, the CDR3 is TGTGCCAGCAGTTTATGGGCGGGAGACACCATATATTTT. This encodes CASSLWAGDTIYF. The rearrangement links TRBV28 to TRBJ1-3; unclear D gene. Germline CDR1 reads MDHEN; CDR2 reads SYDVKM. Trimming took 0 bases from V and 8 from J, leaving 8 bases between them. CDR3 length: 13 residues.

This clonotype was detected only a few times. The chain is built from TRBV4-2 and TRBJ1-3; weak D call: TRBD1 (5 bases). V lost 0 bases, J lost 2 bases, and 23 bases lay in between. The CDR3 has 20 amino acids. Germline values: CDR1 LGHNA, CDR2 YNFKEQ. CDR3 nucleotides: TGTGCCAGCAGCCAAGAAAGAGGGCAGGGAGCCGGAAGGACTGGAAACACCATATATTTT. It specifies CASSQERGQGAGRTGNTIYF.

This clonotype was detected ten times or more. This sequence joins TRBV6-1 and TRBJ1-2; 7 bases align to TRBD1. The trim removed 3 bases at V and 2 bases at J, leaving 9 bases unmatched. CDR1 and CDR2 (germline): MNHNS, SASEGT. This CDR3 spans 16 amino acids. In nucleotides, the CDR3 is TGTGCCAGCAGTGATTACAGGAACAGGGGAAACTATGGCTACACCTTC. This translates into CASSDYRNRGNYGYTF.

In its sample, this clonotype was seen many times. The V gene is TRBV2, the J gene TRBJ1-5; no clear D. CDR1 and CDR2 from the germline V gene are SNHLY and FYNNEI. The CDR3 spans 15 residues. V was clipped by 6 bases and J by 1 base, with 13 bases between them. CDR3 in amino acids: CASSPVMGSNQPQHF. In DNA form, the CDR3 reads TGTGCCAGCAGCCCCGTAATGGGGAGCAATCAGCCCCAGCATTTT. Combining the CDR3 with reference TRBV2 and TRBJ1-5 gives the whole variable domain EPEVTQTPSHQVTQMGQEVILRCVPISNHLYFYWYRQILGQKVEFLVSFYNNEISEKSEIFDDQFSVERPDGSNFTLKIRSTKLEDSAMYFCASSPVMGSNQPQHFGDGTRLSIL.

Many counts were recorded for this clonotype. This chain links TRBV3-1 with TRBJ2-7, with D possibly TRBD1 on 6 matching bases. Trimming removed 0 bases at V and 2 bases at J, with 11 bases between. The CDR3 is made up of 15 amino acids. Germline-derived CDR1 and CDR2 are LGHDT and YNNKEL (reference sequence). The CDR3 DNA follows: TGTGCCAGCAGCCAAGATGTGGGACACCCCTACGAGCAGTACTTC. It codes for CASSQDVGHPYEQYF.

This clonotype was counted ten times or more. The chain links TRBV12-3 or TRBV12-4 to TRBJ2-5; no clear D. The CDR3 loop spans 12 amino acids. With 3 bases removed from V and 5 bases from J, the gap between germline ends came to 7 bases. This CDR3 reads CASSFIWETQYF. Here the CDR3 DNA reads TGTGCCAGCAGTTTTATTTGGGAGACCCAGTACTTC.

This clonotype was picked up many times. J is TRBJ1-1 and V is TRBV6-1; a weak D match, TRBD1 (5 bases). This CDR3 has 11 residues. Germline loops: CDR1 MNHNS, CDR2 SASEGT. In DNA, the CDR3 is TGTGCGGCCCCGACAGCTACTGAAGCTTTCTTT. Protein: CAAPTATEAFF.

This clonotype was observed at least ten times. This chain joins TRBV7-2 and TRBJ1-2; D may be TRBD1 (6 bases). Trimming took 5 bases from V and 4 from J, leaving 17 bases between them. CDR1 and CDR2 (germline): SGHTA, FQGNSA. The CDR3 has 15 amino acids. Here the CDR3 DNA reads TGTGCCAGCAGCCCCCTACAGGGTTCTGCCTATGGCTACACCTTC. Translating it yields CASSPLQGSAYGYTF.

This clonotype was found many times. This chain links TRBV2 with TRBJ2-2; the match to TRBD2 covers 12 bases. Per the germline V gene, CDR1 is SNHLY and CDR2 is FYNNEI. The V segment lost 4 bases and the J segment 4 bases; nucleotides outside the gene matches: 4. The CDR3 spans 16 residues. CDR3 in amino acids: CASSGLAGGPTGELFF. The CDR3 coding sequence is TGTGCCAGCAGTGGGCTAGCGGGGGGGCCCACCGGGGAGCTGTTTTTT.

This clonotype was counted many times. The chain recombines TRBV7-9 with TRBJ1-5; 7 nucleotides agree with TRBD1. V lost 0 bases and J lost 6; bases outside the gene matches: 2. Germline CDR1 SEHNR, CDR2 FQNEAQ (reference sequence). The CDR3 extends over 14 amino acids. The chain's CDR3 is CASSLAGGSQPQHF. The CDR3, as DNA: TGTGCCAGCAGCTTAGCAGGGGGCAGTCAGCCCCAGCATTTT.